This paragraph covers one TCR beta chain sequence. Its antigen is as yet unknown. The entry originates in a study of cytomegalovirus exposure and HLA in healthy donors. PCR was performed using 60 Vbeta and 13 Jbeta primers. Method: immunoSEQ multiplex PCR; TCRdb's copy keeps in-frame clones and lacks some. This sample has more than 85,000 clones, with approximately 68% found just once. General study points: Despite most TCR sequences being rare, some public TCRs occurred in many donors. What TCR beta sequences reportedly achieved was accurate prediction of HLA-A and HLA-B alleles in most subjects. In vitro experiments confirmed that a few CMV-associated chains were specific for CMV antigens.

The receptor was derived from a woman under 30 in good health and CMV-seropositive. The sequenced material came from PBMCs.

This CDR3 reads CASSSPGGREPYEQYF. CDR3 DNA: TGTGCCAGCAGTTCCCCGGGGGGCAGGGAGCCCTACGAGCAGTACTTC. The V and J genes are TRBV28 and TRBJ2-7; maybe TRBD2 (7 bases). Looked up from germline, CDR1 is MDHEN and CDR2 is SYDVKM. CDR3 length: 16 residues. V lost 4 bases to trimming and J lost 2 bases, with 18 bases between them.